This T cell receptor (beta chain) stems from a study of vaccination and CD4 T cells after COVID-19. Study summary: A vaccine, either BNT162b2 or mRNA-1273, was given to participants in two doses.

Whole-study results and caveats: Within the convalescent patients, a median around 90% of the SARS-CoV-2-reactive clones were ones that appeared only post-vaccination.

Documented treatment: approximately nine-day PBMC culture with coronavirus spike peptide pools or control peptides (ViraFEST assay). TCRs were sequenced by ViraFEST after antigen-specific T cells had been expanded with peptide pools. This clonotype appeared once. Its antigen is as yet unknown. Oncomine TCR Beta short-read sequencing was applied to DNA from cultured CD4+ T cells. TCRdb reanalysed the PCR reads using MiXCR and keeps one entry per CDR3 protein. The sample carries some 3,200 distinct CDR3 sequences, around 80% recorded once. The V and J ends lost 8 bases and 1 base, in that order; junction bases with no gene match: 8. CDR3 size: 15 residues. Per the germline V gene, CDR1 is MNHNS and CDR2 is SASEGT.

The chain combines TRBV6-1 with TRBJ1-5; 7 bases align to TRBD1. The sequence came from a human donor who had recovered from COVID-19. Sequenced material: CD4+ T cells from blood, cultured in vitro. CDR3 in amino acids: CASVRDRDSNQPQHF. CDR3 sequence (DNA): TGTGCCAGCGTCCGAGACAGGGACAGCAATCAGCCCCAGCATTTT.